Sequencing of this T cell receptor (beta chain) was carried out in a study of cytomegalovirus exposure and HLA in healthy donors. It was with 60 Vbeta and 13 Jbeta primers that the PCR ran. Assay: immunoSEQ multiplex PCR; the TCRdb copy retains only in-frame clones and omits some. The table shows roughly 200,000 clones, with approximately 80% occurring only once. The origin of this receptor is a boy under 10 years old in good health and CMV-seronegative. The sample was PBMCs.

The CDR3 DNA reads as TGTGCCAGCACCCTTAGGGGGCTCTCCTACAATGAGCAGTTCTTC. Translation: CASTLRGLSYNEQFF. The chain joins TRBV13 to TRBJ2-1; 7 positions agree with TRBD1. This CDR3 is built from 15 residues. Trimming cost V 7 bases and J 0 bases; bases outside gene matches: 6. CDR1 is PRHDT and CDR2 is FYEKMQ in the germline V gene (reference sequence).